Listed below are T cell receptor beta chains from one sample, sequenced in a study of blood T cell repertoires in COVID-19. Clones were read by immunoSEQ multiplex PCR, and TCRdb kept only the in-frame ones, dropping some. The sample has roughly 330,000 clones; around 88% are singletons. Material for sequencing was peripheral blood. These receptors were obtained from a woman in her fifties or sixties with acute or convalescent COVID-19. Each CDR3 is given with its conserved first and last residue. A D gene is named only where the DNA matches it firmly. Rows give clone size only sometimes, using once, few, many, or a class for an expanded clone.

D	size	length	V	J	CDR3	DNA
TRBD2	few	16	TRBV5-1	TRBJ2-5	CASSRGPGGPVETQYF	TGCGCCAGCAGCCGTGGGCCGGGGGGGCCTGTAGAGACCCAGTACTTC
TRBD2	-	16	TRBV9	TRBJ2-7	CASSLSGRAGSYEQYF	TGTGCCAGCAGTCTTAGCGGGAGGGCCGGCTCCTACGAGCAGTACTTC
-	once	15	TRBV11-2	TRBJ2-5	CASSVTGKPQETQYF	TGTGCCAGCAGCGTGACAGGCAAACCCCAAGAGACCCAGTACTTC
TRBD1	once	13	TRBV27	TRBJ1-2	CASSFRTGYGYTF	TGTGCCAGCAGTTTCCGGACAGGCTATGGCTACACCTTC
TRBD1	few	18	TRBV5-1	TRBJ1-6	CASSPGTGPSSYNSPLHF	TGCGCCAGCAGCCCCGGGACAGGGCCTAGCTCCTATAATTCACCCCTCCACTTT
TRBD1	-	16	TRBV5-8	TRBJ1-5	CASSLGPGQGNQPQHF	TGTGCCAGCAGCTTGGGCCCGGGACAGGGAAATCAGCCCCAGCATTTT
-	-	13	TRBV5-4	TRBJ1-4	CASSLSQSEKLFF	TGTGCCAGCAGCTTGTCACAGAGTGAAAAACTGTTTTTT
-	-	14	TRBV2	TRBJ2-2	CASSVQMNTGELFF	TGTGCCAGCAGTGTTCAGATGAACACCGGGGAGCTGTTTTTT
TRBD1	-	15	TRBV20-1	TRBJ2-5	CSASAGGAYQETQYF	TGCAGTGCTAGTGCAGGGGGCGCCTACCAAGAGACCCAGTACTTC
-	-	12	TRBV12-3/TRBV12-4	TRBJ1-2	CATGSGGDGYTF	TGTGCCACTGGGTCTGGGGGCGATGGCTACACCTTC
-	once	11	TRBV2	TRBJ1-1	CASTRRTEAFF	TGTGCCAGCACCCGTCGGACTGAAGCTTTCTTT
TRBD1	once	12	TRBV7-8	TRBJ2-5	CASSRDSPTQYF	TGTGCCAGCAGCCGGGACAGCCCAACCCAGTACTTC
-	many	13	TRBV6-5	TRBJ1-2	CASSYTPNYGYTF	TGTGCCAGCAGTTACACTCCCAACTATGGCTACACCTTC
TRBD1	-	14	TRBV2	TRBJ2-1	CASSGQGQVNEQFF	TGTGCCAGCAGTGGGCAGGGACAGGTGAATGAGCAGTTCTTC
TRBD1	-	15	TRBV4-1	TRBJ1-1	CASSQRGQMGTEAFF	TGCGCCAGCAGCCAGAGGGGGCAAATGGGCACTGAAGCTTTCTTT
TRBD1	-	12	TRBV10-3	TRBJ2-1	CAISAQGNEQFF	TGTGCCATCAGTGCACAGGGGAATGAGCAGTTCTTC
TRBD1	-	16	TRBV4-1	TRBJ1-2	CASSQVLGQGAYGYTF	TGCGCCAGCAGCCAAGTCCTTGGACAGGGGGCCTATGGCTACACCTTC
-	-	15	TRBV5-1	TRBJ2-3	CASSLVRGIGDTQYF	TGCGCCAGCAGCTTGGTAAGGGGTATCGGGGATACGCAGTATTTT
TRBD1	-	18	TRBV4-1	TRBJ1-2	CASLGLRSGTGGLYGYTF	TGCGCCAGCCTGGGCCTTCGATCCGGGACAGGGGGCCTCTATGGCTACACCTTC
TRBD1	once	15	TRBV6-5	TRBJ1-6	CASSSAGGTASPLHF	TGTGCCAGCAGTTCAGCAGGGGGTACAGCTTCACCCCTCCACTTT
-	-	15	TRBV28	TRBJ2-3	CASSSAAGSTDTQYF	TGTGCCAGCAGTTCTGCGGCGGGCAGCACAGATACGCAGTATTTT
TRBD1	-	14	TRBV5-4	TRBJ2-3	CASSSGQRTDTQYF	TGTGCCAGCAGCTCGGGACAGCGCACAGATACGCAGTATTTT
-	once	13	TRBV25-1	TRBJ2-3	CASSDQGPDTQYF	TGTGCCAGCAGTGACCAGGGGCCAGATACGCAGTATTTT
-	-	15	TRBV5-1	TRBJ2-7	CASSLYSKPPGEQYF	TGCGCCAGCAGCTTATATAGCAAGCCCCCTGGGGAGCAGTACTTC
-	-	14	TRBV9	TRBJ1-2	CASSAKGGIYGYTF	TGTGCCAGCAGCGCGAAGGGGGGGATCTATGGCTACACCTTC
-	-	14	TRBV7-9	TRBJ1-2	CASSLDRGVSGYTF	TGTGCCAGCAGCTTGGATCGAGGCGTCAGCGGCTACACCTTC
-	few	17	TRBV5-6	TRBJ1-4	CASQLGQGLGGNEKLFF	TGTGCCAGCCAGCTTGGGCAGGGCCTGGGAGGGAATGAAAAACTGTTTTTT
-	-	18	TRBV7-9	TRBJ1-4	CASSPTSRQTATNEKLFF	TGTGCCAGCAGCCCTACATCTAGACAGACTGCAACTAATGAAAAACTGTTTTTT
-	once	16	TRBV7-6	TRBJ2-1	CASSFPTGVPYNEQFF	TGTGCCAGCAGCTTTCCCACGGGGGTTCCCTACAATGAGCAGTTCTTC
-	-	13	TRBV3-1/TRBV3-2	TRBJ1-2	CASSISTVYGYTF	TGTGCCAGCAGTATTAGTACGGTATATGGCTACACCTTC
-	-	12	TRBV27	TRBJ2-3	CASSFQGDTQYF	TGTGCCAGCAGTTTTCAGGGAGATACGCAGTATTTT
-	-	15	TRBV30	TRBJ1-5	CAWSPVGGGNQPQHF	TGTGCCTGGAGTCCGGTGGGAGGGGGCAATCAGCCCCAGCATTTT
TRBD1	few	16	TRBV30	TRBJ2-2	CAWSQTLPDRTGELFF	TGTGCCTGGAGTCAAACCTTACCGGACAGGACCGGGGAGCTGTTTTTT
-	-	13	TRBV15	TRBJ1-2	CATSHKGTYGYTF	TGTGCCACCAGCCATAAGGGGACATATGGCTACACCTTC
-	-	16	TRBV7-9	TRBJ1-4	CASSQTGIATNEKLFF	TGTGCCAGCAGCCAAACAGGGATCGCAACTAATGAAAAACTGTTTTTT
-	-	11	TRBV12-3/TRBV12-4	TRBJ1-1	CASSHYTEAFF	TGTGCCAGCAGTCATTACACTGAAGCTTTCTTT
-	-	13	TRBV11-3	TRBJ1-1	CASSFNKNTEAFF	TGTGCCAGCAGCTTTAACAAGAACACTGAAGCTTTCTTT
-	-	17	TRBV4-1	TRBJ2-1	CASSLQPQDRRYNEQFF	TGCGCCAGCAGCCTACAGCCACAGGACCGCCGGTACAATGAGCAGTTCTTC
-	-	14	TRBV7-3	TRBJ2-1	CASSLNGGYNEQFF	TGTGCCAGCAGCTTAAACGGGGGCTACAATGAGCAGTTCTTC
TRBD1	-	16	TRBV28	TRBJ1-3	CASSPTGALSGNTIYF	TGTGCCAGCAGTCCGACAGGGGCTCTCTCTGGAAACACCATATATTTT
-	-	15	TRBV30	TRBJ1-2	CAWKSRTLNYYGYTF	TGTGCCTGGAAGTCCAGGACACTCAACTACTATGGCTACACCTTC
-	-	14	TRBV27	TRBJ1-4	CASSPGGFNEKLFF	TGTGCCAGCAGTCCTGGGGGGTTTAATGAAAAACTGTTTTTT
TRBD2	-	13	TRBV15	TRBJ2-7	CATSFRGGNEQYF	TGTGCCACCAGCTTCCGGGGGGGGAACGAGCAGTACTTC
-	-	14	TRBV5-1	TRBJ2-3	CASSPGYSTDTQYF	TGCGCCAGCAGCCCAGGGTATAGCACAGATACGCAGTATTTT
-	-	13	TRBV27	TRBJ1-6	CASSLVELSPLHF	TGTGCCAGCAGTTTAGTTGAACTTTCACCCCTCCACTTT
TRBD2	-	15	TRBV15	TRBJ2-3	CATSGRAGGTDTQYF	TGTGCCACCAGCGGGCGCGCGGGGGGCACAGATACGCAGTATTTT